The source of this T cell receptor (beta chain) is a study of T cell responses to AZD1222 COVID-19 vaccine. Measured with immunoSEQ multiplex PCR; TCRdb has only the in-frame clones, and not every one. The table lists roughly 120,000 clones, 75% to 90% of them singletons. V was cut by 3 bases and J by 4 bases, with 4 bases left in between. The V gene's germline CDR1 is MDHEN and CDR2 SYDVKM. The CDR3 has 12 residues. V is TRBV28 and J is TRBJ1-5, with D hard to call. The source is an adult who received the AZD1222 COVID-19 vaccine. Sequenced material: peripheral blood, taken 28 days after the second AZD1222 dose. The CDR3 nucleotides read TGTGCCAGCAGTTTGGGGAATCAGCCCCAGCATTTT. It encodes CASSLGNQPQHF.